This TCR beta chain originates from a study of blood T cells in healthy people across ages. CDR3 size: 15 residues. Germline assignment: CDR1 SGHDT and CDR2 YYEEEE. The V segment lost 3 bases and the J segment 0 bases; nucleotides outside the gene matches: 5. This clonotype was detected ten times or more. Combining a sample-barcoded 5' primer with a J-beta primer mix, a second PCR ran for roughly 7 to 12 cycles. TCRdb fed the 5' RACE reads into MiXCR, producing one record per CDR3 protein. This sample yields 550,000 to 800,000 distinct CDR3 sequences, of which roughly 32% are seen a single time; 15% to 19% belongs to the top ten.

This chain links TRBV5-6 with TRBJ1-1; TRBD1 matches 7 bases. Sequenced material: blood. This TCR derives from a woman at least 80 years old in good health. CDR3 in DNA: TGTGCCAGCAGCTGGTCCGGGACAGTGAACACTGAAGCTTTCTTT. This translates into CASSWSGTVNTEAFF.